This T cell receptor beta chain derives from a study of T cell changes during pregnancy in multiple sclerosis. This table comes from immunoSEQ multiplex PCR, and its TCRdb copy is limited to in-frame clones, with some not included. The data show under 95,000 clones, 75% to 95% seen once. Germline lookup yields CDR1 PRHDT and CDR2 FYEKMQ (reference sequence). CDR3 length equals 13 residues. The V gene lost 0 bases and the J gene lost 6 bases, with 6 bases spanning the gap. The rearrangement uses TRBV13 and TRBJ2-1; tentative D call: TRBD2 (6 bases). The sequence derives from a female donor in good health, enrolled as a control in a pregnancy study. Sequenced material: peripheral blood, taken after pregnancy. DNA of the CDR3: TGTGCCAGCAGCTTAGGGCGGGGCAATGAGCAGTTCTTC. Translated: CASSLGRGNEQFF.